This T cell receptor beta chain came from a study of T cell changes during pregnancy in multiple sclerosis. Data came from immunoSEQ multiplex PCR; TCRdb stores just in-frame clones and leaves some out. The sample lists approximately 97,000 clones; just over 90% were seen once. V was clipped by 1 base and J by 4 bases, with 10 bases between them. The CDR3 runs 14 residues. Germline V gene sequence: CDR1 MGHRA, CDR2 YSYEKL. The clonotype was recovered from a female donor in good health, enrolled as a control in a pregnancy study. This specimen was peripheral blood, taken in the second trimester of pregnancy. The J gene is TRBJ1-1, the V gene TRBV4-1; a weak D match, TRBD1 (5 bases). The CDR3 spells CASSQVRRGTEAFF. CDR3 sequence (DNA): TGCGCCAGCAGCCAAGTGAGGAGGGGCACTGAAGCTTTCTTT.